This T cell receptor (beta chain) derives from a study of CD8 T cells in ankylosing spondylitis (dated by TCRdb to between 2016 and 2019). About the investigation overall: T cell receptor beta repertoires were profiled in healthy donors and ankylosing spondylitis patients so that disease-linked TCR variants could be found. In total, the full study cohort was made up of some 110 healthy donors and 25 ankylosing spondylitis patients. Peripheral blood samples were taken, and synovial fluid was additionally collected from ankylosing spondylitis patients.

This clonotype was detected a few times. The target of this receptor is not known. Base qualities are missing; no much larger clone stands one base away. Sequencing was carried out with an Illumina HiSeq 2500. TCR beta libraries were prepared by quantitative 5'-RACE with molecular barcodes. On the study's bioinformatics: To identify disease-linked TCR variants, a new computational method was used, one built on a probabilistic model of VDJ rearrangement. TCRdb itself trimmed the public reads at Q25 with fastp, ran MiXCR and retained productive beta chains. Each entry is one CDR3 protein sequence, shown with its most common DNA and genes. The authors' filters were not applied to this entry. The sample contains about 540,000 distinct CDR3 sequences, about 13% of them found a single time. The biggest ten clones account for about 6.8% of the sample. From its cysteine to its phenylalanine, the CDR3 spans 16 amino acids. The kept DNA is CDR3 alone, 48 bases in frame from the first base. Via the germline V gene, CDR1 is SGHDT and CDR2 YYEEEE. The germline ends are 13 bases apart after V is trimmed by 1 base and J by 2 bases.

Study-wide conclusions, independent of this receptor: According to the report, matched synovial fluid samples from ankylosing spondylitis patients were significantly enriched for the disease-linked clones. Blood from ankylosing spondylitis patients appeared to be characterized by a TCR beta motif made up of eight highly homologous amino acid variants. A CD8+ phenotype was shown by the disease-linked clones, which were found at relatively low frequencies in peripheral blood. Some TCR beta motif variants had previously been reported in synovial fluid and blood of reactive arthritis patients, which suggested common disease-initiation mechanisms.

The chain links TRBV5-6 with TRBJ1-5; the D gene is unclear. Input material: blood, either unsorted or a sorted T cell fraction (not recorded which). This sequence was found in a male donor with ankylosing spondylitis. The CDR3 region has the sequence CASSLYGISGNQPQHF. The nucleotides are TGTGCCAGCAGCTTGTATGGGATTTCAGGCAATCAGCCCCAGCATTTT.